The 15 T cell receptor beta chains given below trace back to one sample, sequenced in a study of blood T cell repertoires in COVID-19. Libraries were prepared by immunoSEQ multiplex PCR; TCRdb keeps only in-frame clonotypes and omits some of them. The sample consists of approximately 230,000 clones, 70% to 85% of them appearing once. The sequencing sample was made of PBMCs or T cells enriched from blood (not recorded which). All receptors come from a middle-aged man who had recovered from COVID-19.

The chain links TRBV7-3 to TRBJ1-3; D ambiguous. The V gene's germline CDR1 is SGHTA and CDR2 FQGTGA. The CDR3 has 13 residues. Trimming cost V 5 bases and J 1 base, with 6 bases left between them. Here the CDR3 reads CASSLLSGNTIYF. Written as DNA, the CDR3 is TGTGCCAGCAGCCTTTTATCTGGAAACACCATATATTTT.

The CDR3: CASSQTSAGTDTQYF. CDR3 sequence (DNA): TGTGCCAGCAGCCAGACTAGCGCGGGCACAGATACGCAGTATTTT. The chain combines TRBV3-1 (or the pseudogene TRBV3-2) with TRBJ2-3; 8 bases align to TRBD2. Germline values: CDR1 LGHDT, CDR2 YNNKEL (reference sequence). V dropped 3 bases and J dropped 1; count of bases not matched to a gene: 3. CDR3 length equals 15 residues.

This clone was detected once. J is TRBJ2-2 and V is TRBV27; D remains ambiguous. The V gene's germline CDR1 is MNHEY and CDR2 SMNVEV (reference sequence). This CDR3 spans 14 amino acids. Deletions cut 3 bases from V and 4 bases from J, with 9 bases between. The DNA of the CDR3 is TGTGCCAGCAGTTTTCCGGTGCGCACCGGGGAGCTGTTTTTT. It yields the protein CASSFPVRTGELFF.

This chain joins TRBV29-1 and TRBJ2-5; D possibly corresponds to TRBD2 (5 bases). Trimming removed 6 bases from V and 1 base from J, with 12 bases in between. Germline assignment: CDR1 SQVTM and CDR2 ANQGSEA. The CDR3 sequence is 13 residues long. CDR3 sequence (DNA): TGCAGCGTCCTGGAGGCAGCCCAAGAGACCCAGTACTTC. Its translation: CSVLEAAQETQYF.

The chain has TRBV6-5 and TRBJ2-3, with D possibly matching TRBD1 (5 bases). V shed 4 bases and J shed 0 bases, with 14 bases lying between them. The CDR3 covers 16 residues. Germline assignment: CDR1 MNHEY and CDR2 SVGAGI. CDR3 coding DNA: TGTGCCAGCAGTTCGACAGTCGTACTCAGCACAGATACGCAGTATTTT. This gives the protein CASSSTVVLSTDTQYF.

This chain connects TRBV18 to TRBJ2-3; D may be TRBD2 (6 bases). Per germline, CDR1 KGHSH and CDR2 LQKENI. The CDR3 totals 17 residues. Trimming removed 7 bases from V and 2 bases from J, with 22 bases in between. The CDR3 sequence: CASFPGLTPRATDTQYF. The DNA for the CDR3 is TGTGCCAGCTTTCCGGGACTGACACCAAGGGCCACAGATACGCAGTATTTT.

The chain is built from TRBV3-1 (or the pseudogene TRBV3-2) and TRBJ1-5; TRBD1 aligns across 8 bases. This CDR3 region has 14 residues. V was clipped by 1 base and J by 8 bases; unmatched bases: 4. CDR1 LGHDT and CDR2 YNNKEL come from the germline V gene (reference sequence). The CDR3 protein is CASSQGTGSKPQHF. CDR3 coding DNA: TGTGCCAGCAGCCAAGGGACAGGGTCCAAGCCCCAGCATTTT.

V usage is TRBV6-5 and J usage is TRBJ2-7; 13 bases agree with TRBD2. Germline V gene sequence: CDR1 MNHEY, CDR2 SVGAGI. The ends lost 5 bases at V and 12 bases at J; junction bases unmatched: 7. CDR3 length equals 13 residues. The CDR3 DNA follows: TGTGCCAGCAGTCCCGGACTAGCGGGAGCTATGTACTTC. It codes for CASSPGLAGAMYF.

As to this clone: A junction end diverges from the germline sequence, so it may reflect a read error. The chain carries TRBV3-1 (or the pseudogene TRBV3-2) and TRBJ1-6; the D is unclear. The CDR3 runs to 13 residues. In germline, CDR1 is LGHDT, CDR2 YNNKEL (reference sequence). In DNA, the CDR3 is TGTGCCAGCGGCCAAGAGAGGTATTCACCCCTCCACTTT. This encodes CASGQERYSPLHF.

The CDR3 DNA reads TGTGCCAGCAGCCCCGGACAGGGGGCGTACGAGCAGTACTTC. Translation: CASSPGQGAYEQYF. The rearrangement uses TRBV27 and TRBJ2-7; 11 nucleotides align to TRBD1. Germline CDR1 and CDR2: MNHEY and SMNVEV (reference sequence). Trimming cost V 6 bases and J 4 bases; bases outside gene matches: 5. CDR3 length equals 14 residues.

V usage is TRBV2 and J usage is TRBJ2-1, with 8 bases identical to TRBD1. Germline V gene lookup returns CDR1 SNHLY and CDR2 FYNNEI. V was pared by 7 bases and J by 6 bases, with 11 bases of the junction left unmatched. The CDR3 loop spans 15 amino acids. CDR3 region: CASTKGQAVFNEQFF. DNA of the CDR3: TGTGCCAGCACCAAGGGACAGGCGGTATTCAATGAGCAGTTCTTC.

The chain combines TRBV5-4 with TRBJ2-3, with 9 bases that match TRBD2. V lost 7 bases to trimming and J lost 5 bases; unmatched junction nucleotides: 8. The CDR3 consists of 14 residues. The germline CDR1 and CDR2 sequences are SGHNT and YYREEE (reference sequence). DNA of the CDR3: TGTGCCAGCTGGAAGGGGACTAGCCTAGATACGCAGTATTTT. It specifies CASWKGTSLDTQYF.

The chain joins TRBV5-1 to TRBJ2-3, with D possibly TRBD2 on 6 matching bases. CDR1 and CDR2 (germline): SGHRS, YFSETQ. Trimming left V 5 bases short and J 6 bases short, with 19 bases between. The CDR3 sequence is 15 residues long. CDR3 DNA: TGCGCCAGCAGGCGGGGCGTGAATTTTGGGGATACGCAGTATTTT. Its translation: CASRRGVNFGDTQYF.

The chain employs TRBV6-5 and TRBJ1-2; 9 positions match TRBD1. The V segment lost 7 bases and the J segment 2 bases; nucleotides outside the gene matches: 5. Germline V gives CDR1 MNHEY, CDR2 SVGAGI. CDR3 length: 14 residues. The chain's CDR3 is CASTPQGANYGYTF. CDR3 DNA sequence: TGTGCCAGCACTCCACAGGGGGCCAACTATGGCTACACCTTC.

This clone was recorded many times. The chain has TRBV7-2 and TRBJ1-5; 10 nucleotides agree with TRBD1. The CDR3 contains 18 residues. Per the germline V gene, CDR1 is SGHTA and CDR2 is FQGNSA. V was pared by 4 bases and J by 3 bases, with 12 bases of the junction left unmatched. The CDR3 loop is CASSSYPRTGGDNQPQHF. The CDR3 DNA reads TGTGCCAGCAGCTCATACCCTAGGACAGGGGGAGACAATCAGCCCCAGCATTTT.